The T cell receptor beta chain described here comes from a study of cytomegalovirus exposure and HLA in healthy donors listed by TCRdb under 2017. Regarding the complete study: According to a later analysis, the roughly 120 validation repertoires were produced on the same platform as the 680 or so repertoires of the first cohort. The study aimed to test whether cataloging public T cell receptors could reveal signatures of past pathogen exposure. A separate validation cohort of over a hundred different subjects was used in addition to the 666-subject first cohort. To predict cytomegalovirus infection status, the study combined high-throughput TCR immunosequencing, statistical association of individual TCRs with disease status, and machine learning.

The full study reports these points: The study listed 164 TCR beta chains as associated with cytomegalovirus. It was suggested by the authors that the approach could potentially be generalized to other disease states and immunological phenotypes. Cytomegalovirus status was reported to be diagnosed by the classifier with high specificity and sensitivity in both the original and validation cohorts. While some public TCRs were present in many individuals, most TCR sequences turned up only very rarely across donors. Of the cluster scores, approximately 95% were above 0 in a later analysis, which found that TCRs clustered in the first cohort also tended to co-occur in the 95 to 150 validation repertoires. All 120 or so repertoires were used to score co-occurrence in the validation cohort in a later analysis, because that analysis had no HLA typing for the cohort. A few of the identified cytomegalovirus-associated TCR beta chains were confirmed in vitro to be specific for cytomegalovirus antigens.

Separate from the roughly 700-subject first cohort, the validation cohort of about 130 subjects was the group to which the donors belonged. Preparation of the library involved the immunoSEQ multiplex PCR assay. As for the original processing: A statistical classification framework was built for diagnosing cytomegalovirus status from the catalog of TCR beta chain sequences. TCRdb re-hosts the immuneACCESS table, in-frame sequences only. Its copies lack some clones; in the studies checked, an unresolved V gene accounts for under half of them, and the cause for the rest is not known. V and J calls plus clone size are reproduced from that table; the DNA served to infer D and trimming. This sample lists 60,000 to 80,000 clones; over 80% were detected once. The ten biggest clones cover 3% of the sample. In regard to this clone: The antigen it binds to is not known. It has no much larger one-base neighbor in the sample; base qualities were not kept.

The receptor comes from a man aged 30 to 45 in good health and CMV-seronegative. The material sequenced was PBMCs.

The CDR3 region reads CASSLGQHNYGYTF. The nucleotide sequence reads as follows: TGCGCCAGCAGCTTGGGACAGCATAACTATGGCTACACCTTC. Rearrangement joined TRBV5-1 to TRBJ1-2, with a tentative D gene TRBD1 over 5 matching bases. In the germline V gene, CDR1 corresponds to SGHRS and CDR2 to YFSETQ. Counted from cysteine to phenylalanine, this CDR3 has 14 amino acids. The read is trimmed to its CDR3 DNA, 42 bases read in frame from base 1. At the junction V is shortened by 0 bases and J by 1 base, with 7 bases in between.